This T cell receptor beta chain is from a study of cytomegalovirus exposure and HLA in healthy donors (dated by TCRdb to about 2017). Describing the broader study: According to a later analysis, the roughly 130 validation repertoires were produced on the same platform as the 666 repertoires of the first cohort. A separate validation cohort of approximately 120 different subjects was used in addition to the approximately 700-subject first cohort. The study aimed to test whether signatures of past pathogen exposure could be identified by cataloging public T cell receptors. The study combined high-throughput TCR immunosequencing, statistical association of individual TCRs with disease status, and machine learning to predict cytomegalovirus infection status.

Donors formed part of the validation cohort, which comprised 120 subjects and was distinct from the first cohort of 690 or so subjects. Findings and caveats that apply to the study as a whole: A total of 150 to 200 TCR beta chains were listed by the study as associated with cytomegalovirus. In vitro tests confirmed that three of the cytomegalovirus-associated TCR beta chains recognize cytomegalovirus antigens. In both the original and validation cohorts, the classifier was reported to diagnose cytomegalovirus status with high specificity and sensitivity. In a later analysis, TCRs clustered in the first cohort were found to also tend to co-occur in the approximately 110 validation repertoires, with approximately 94% of cluster scores above 0. Most TCR sequences were observed very rarely across donors, whereas some public TCRs were present in many individuals. The authors suggested that the approach could potentially be extended to other disease states and immunological phenotypes. A later analysis had no HLA typing for the validation cohort, so co-occurrence there was scored across all 130 or so repertoires.

Library prep was done by the immunoSEQ multiplex PCR assay. Per the authors' processing: A statistical classification framework was built to diagnose cytomegalovirus status from the catalog of TCR beta chain sequences. Not all clones reach the TCRdb copy of this immuneACCESS table, which keeps in-frame sequences only. Checked studies attribute under half of the gap to unresolved V genes and leave the rest unexplained. D and trimming come from the DNA, and the V and J calls and clone size come from that table. The sample table shows about 100,000 clones, and about 95% are seen once. The ten top clones hold 0.89% of the sample. As for this clone: The target of this receptor is not known. Within one base of it there is no much larger clone, and no base qualities were kept.

Unmatched junction bases come to 6, with V trimmed by 6 bases and J by 7 bases. Reading the germline V gene (reference sequence) gives CDR1 WNHNN and CDR2 SYGVQD. The CDR3, cysteine through phenylalanine, is 13 amino acids long. CDR3 DNA is the only sequence kept; it has 39 bases, read in frame from the first base. The receptor was derived from a woman between 18 and 29 years old in good health and CMV-seronegative. Source material: PBMCs. The chain is made from TRBV10-1 and TRBJ1-5; TRBD1 matches 7 bases in the middle. The CDR3 region reads CASSAGGRQPQHF. The nucleotide sequence is given as TGCGCCAGCAGCGCAGGGGGGAGGCAGCCCCAGCATTTT.